This TCR beta chain was profiled in a study of T cell responses to AZD1222 COVID-19 vaccine. Clones were read by immunoSEQ multiplex PCR, and TCRdb kept only the in-frame ones, dropping some. The data show 95,000 to 100,000 clones, less than 85% seen once. The study, taken as a whole, reports: Regions left unmutated in variants are reportedly the target of nearly half of spike-specific TCRs. There were vaccine-associated CD4 TCRs across spike, dominant at 160-218 and 743-854.

Researchers grouped second doses given at about 4 or about 12 weeks into one pool. This clone was observed a handful of times. The antigen is undetermined. The V and J ends lost 6 bases and 4 bases, in that order; junction bases with no gene match: 6. This CDR3 comprises 13 residues. In germline, CDR1 is SGDLS, CDR2 YYNGEE. The chain uses TRBV9 and TRBJ2-5, with 7 bases fitting TRBD1. The specimen comprised peripheral blood, sampled 28 days after the second AZD1222 dose. The sequence was collected from an adult who received the AZD1222 COVID-19 vaccine. The CDR3 bases are TGTGCCAGCAACCTAGCAGGGGGAGAGACCCAGTACTTC. Translating it yields CASNLAGGETQYF.